Sequencing of this TCR beta chain was carried out in a study of blood T cell repertoires in COVID-19. Overall study context: T cells, B-cell-depleted T cells, or PBMCs supplied cDNA or gDNA.

The V end lost 4 bases, the J end lost 6 bases, and 11 bases lay between the germline ends. The germline V gene encodes CDR1 SGHKS and CDR2 YYEKEE (reference sequence). This CDR3 has 14 amino acids. Per the study methods: How many nucleated cells were present was estimated from reference gene primer amplification. Clones were read by immunoSEQ multiplex PCR, and TCRdb kept only the in-frame ones, dropping some. V and J calls plus clone size are reproduced from that table; the DNA served to infer D and trimming. The top ten hold roughly 4.3% of the sample, which has approximately 210,000 clones, approximately 80% seen once. In this sample, this clone turned up once.

Specimen: PBMCs or T cells enriched from blood (not recorded which). This clonotype was obtained from a man between 25 and 39 years old with acute COVID-19. The chain recombines TRBV5-5 with TRBJ1-6, with D maybe TRBD1 (5 bases). The CDR3 region has the DNA TGTGCCAGCAGCCTAGGGGTCCCTAATTCACCCCTCCACTTT. This translates into CASSLGVPNSPLHF.